Listed below are T cell receptor beta chains from one sample, sequenced in a study of shared clonotypes between healthy human individuals. Clones were read by immunoSEQ multiplex PCR, and TCRdb kept only the in-frame ones, dropping some. Among about 490,000 clones listed, 70% to 85% were seen once. The sample comprised PBMCs. These receptors originate from a woman in her thirties or forties in good health. Some clones in this sample may be carry-over from other donors' samples. Both conserved end residues are part of each CDR3. The D gene is left open where the match is weak. Clone size, where shown, is once, few, many, or a class for clones that have expanded.

D gene: .; J gene: TRBJ2-7; clone size: .; CDR3 length: 18; V gene: TRBV14; CDR3 DNA: TGTGCCAGCAGCCCACAATGGAGTGGACGTACGAGCTCCTACGAGCAGTACTTC; CDR3 protein: CASSPQWSGRTSSYEQYF
D gene: TRBD2; J gene: TRBJ2-1; clone size: .; CDR3 length: 13; V gene: TRBV5-1; CDR3 DNA: TGCGCCAGCAGCTTGCGGGAGGTCAATGAGCAGTTCTTC; CDR3 protein: CASSLREVNEQFF
D gene: TRBD2; J gene: TRBJ2-7; clone size: .; CDR3 length: 16; V gene: TRBV10-3; CDR3 DNA: TGTGCCATCAGTGAGACCTCCGGGACTAGCGGGAACGAGCAGTACTTC; CDR3 protein: CAISETSGTSGNEQYF
D gene: TRBD1; J gene: TRBJ1-5; clone size: .; CDR3 length: 14; V gene: TRBV9; CDR3 DNA: TGTGCCAGCAGCGCGGGACAGGGGAATCAGCCCCAGCATTTT; CDR3 protein: CASSAGQGNQPQHF
D gene: .; J gene: TRBJ1-1; clone size: .; CDR3 length: 13; V gene: TRBV7-3; CDR3 DNA: TGTGCCAGCAGCCCAGGGGAATGGACTGAAGCTTTTTTT; CDR3 protein: CASSPGEWTEAFF
D gene: .; J gene: TRBJ2-7; clone size: few; CDR3 length: 14; V gene: TRBV27; CDR3 DNA: TGTGCCAGCAGTTTCAGCGCGGGGCCCTACGAGCAGTACTTC; CDR3 protein: CASSFSAGPYEQYF
D gene: TRBD2; J gene: TRBJ2-7; clone size: few; CDR3 length: 14; V gene: TRBV28; CDR3 DNA: TGTGCCAGCAGTTTGGGAGGGGCCCTCGGCGAGCAGTACTTC; CDR3 protein: CASSLGGALGEQYF
D gene: .; J gene: TRBJ1-2; clone size: .; CDR3 length: 13; V gene: TRBV28; CDR3 DNA: TGTGCCAGCAGTTCCGGGGCCAACTATGGCTACACCTTC; CDR3 protein: CASSSGANYGYTF
D gene: .; J gene: TRBJ2-1; clone size: .; CDR3 length: 10; V gene: TRBV19; CDR3 DNA: TGTGCCAGTGGGTACAATGAGCAGTTCTTC; CDR3 protein: CASGYNEQFF
D gene: TRBD1; J gene: TRBJ1-1; clone size: .; CDR3 length: 14; V gene: TRBV6-1; CDR3 DNA: TGTGCCAGCAGGTCCGGGACAGGGGTGGATGAAGCTTTCTTT; CDR3 protein: CASRSGTGVDEAFF
D gene: TRBD2; J gene: TRBJ2-1; clone size: .; CDR3 length: 16; V gene: TRBV5-1; CDR3 DNA: TGCGCCAGCAGCTTGGGTTCCAGCGGGATCTACAATGAGCAGTTCTTC; CDR3 protein: CASSLGSSGIYNEQFF
D gene: TRBD2; J gene: TRBJ2-1; clone size: .; CDR3 length: 13; V gene: TRBV6-1; CDR3 DNA: TGTGCCAGCAGTGAAGTGATAGCGGGAGGGGAGTTCTTC; CDR3 protein: CASSEVIAGGEFF
D gene: TRBD1; J gene: TRBJ1-3; clone size: .; CDR3 length: 15; V gene: TRBV19; CDR3 DNA: TGTGCCAGTACGGACTTTACAGGGGCTGGAAACACCATATATTTT; CDR3 protein: CASTDFTGAGNTIYF
D gene: TRBD2; J gene: TRBJ2-1; clone size: .; CDR3 length: 16; V gene: TRBV5-1; CDR3 DNA: TGCGCCAGCAGCCTTCGAGTAGCGGGAGGAGGCAATGAGCAGTTCTTC; CDR3 protein: CASSLRVAGGGNEQFF
D gene: TRBD1; J gene: TRBJ2-7; clone size: .; CDR3 length: 14; V gene: TRBV27; CDR3 DNA: TGTGCCAGCAGTACCCGGACAGGGGGCTACGAGCAGTACTTC; CDR3 protein: CASSTRTGGYEQYF
D gene: .; J gene: TRBJ2-1; clone size: once; CDR3 length: 15; V gene: TRBV12-1; CDR3 DNA: TGTGCCAGCATTCGTGAAGAGTCTCGAAACAATGAGCAGTTCTTC; CDR3 protein: CASIREESRNNEQFF
D gene: TRBD2; J gene: TRBJ2-7; clone size: .; CDR3 length: 15; V gene: TRBV28; CDR3 DNA: TGTGCCAGCAGTGTTCTAGCGGGACACTCCTACGAGCAGTACTTC; CDR3 protein: CASSVLAGHSYEQYF
D gene: .; J gene: TRBJ2-7; clone size: .; CDR3 length: 13; V gene: TRBV7-9; CDR3 DNA: TGCGCCAGCAGCCAAGTAGGTGGCTACGAGCAGTACTTC; CDR3 protein: CASSQVGGYEQYF
D gene: .; J gene: TRBJ2-7; clone size: .; CDR3 length: 14; V gene: TRBV5-1; CDR3 DNA: TGCGCCAGCAGCTTTGGGAAGGCAGCCTACGAGCAGTACTTC; CDR3 protein: CASSFGKAAYEQYF
D gene: TRBD1; J gene: TRBJ2-3; clone size: .; CDR3 length: 14; V gene: TRBV27; CDR3 DNA: TGTGCCAGCACCCTCGACAGGGACACAGATACGCAGTATTTT; CDR3 protein: CASTLDRDTDTQYF
D gene: .; J gene: TRBJ2-5; clone size: .; CDR3 length: 15; V gene: TRBV9; CDR3 DNA: TGTGCCAGCAGCTCTTCGCGAACAGGCCAAGAGACCCAGTACTTC; CDR3 protein: CASSSSRTGQETQYF
D gene: .; J gene: TRBJ1-1; clone size: .; CDR3 length: 16; V gene: TRBV7-6; CDR3 DNA: TGTGCCAGCAGCTTATCGGCAGGGCAGGCGAACACTGAAGCTTTCTTT; CDR3 protein: CASSLSAGQANTEAFF
D gene: .; J gene: TRBJ2-3; clone size: many; CDR3 length: 15; V gene: TRBV4-2; CDR3 DNA: TGTGCCAGCAGCCAAGCAAAGGGAGATACAGATACGCAGTATTTT; CDR3 protein: CASSQAKGDTDTQYF
D gene: .; J gene: TRBJ2-7; clone size: .; CDR3 length: 12; V gene: TRBV4-1; CDR3 DNA: TGCGCCAGCAGCGACAGCGGCTACGAGCAGTACTTC; CDR3 protein: CASSDSGYEQYF
D gene: .; J gene: TRBJ2-3; clone size: .; CDR3 length: 17; V gene: TRBV4-1; CDR3 DNA: TGCGCCAGCAGCCAAGGAGGGAACAGCGCTGGCACAGATACGCAGTATTTT; CDR3 protein: CASSQGGNSAGTDTQYF
D gene: .; J gene: TRBJ1-4; clone size: .; CDR3 length: 13; V gene: TRBV19; CDR3 DNA: TGTGCCAGTAGTACAGGGAGGAATGAAAAACTGTTTTTT; CDR3 protein: CASSTGRNEKLFF
D gene: .; J gene: TRBJ1-5; clone size: few; CDR3 length: 15; V gene: TRBV9; CDR3 DNA: TGTGCCAGCAGCGTAGGTGGGGGAGGCAATCAGCCCCAGCATTTT; CDR3 protein: CASSVGGGGNQPQHF
D gene: TRBD1; J gene: TRBJ2-5; clone size: .; CDR3 length: 16; V gene: TRBV28; CDR3 DNA: TGTGCCAGCAGTCCGATACTAGAGGGACAGCAAGAGACCCAGTACTTC; CDR3 protein: CASSPILEGQQETQYF
D gene: TRBD1; J gene: TRBJ1-5; clone size: .; CDR3 length: 15; V gene: TRBV5-1; CDR3 DNA: TGCGCCAGCAGCCGGACAGGGGAAGAGGGGCAGCCCCAGCATTTT; CDR3 protein: CASSRTGEEGQPQHF
D gene: .; J gene: TRBJ1-1; clone size: .; CDR3 length: 13; V gene: TRBV19; CDR3 DNA: TGTGCCAGTAGCCGACGGGGGGGGACTGAAGCTTTCTTT; CDR3 protein: CASSRRGGTEAFF
D gene: .; J gene: TRBJ1-1; clone size: .; CDR3 length: 13; V gene: TRBV7-6; CDR3 DNA: TGTGCCAGCAGCTTGGGGGGGAGCACTGAAGCTTTCTTT; CDR3 protein: CASSLGGSTEAFF
D gene: .; J gene: TRBJ2-7; clone size: once; CDR3 length: 15; V gene: TRBV4-3; CDR3 DNA: TGCGCCAGCAGCCAAGACAGCATAGGCTCCTACGAGCAGTACTTC; CDR3 protein: CASSQDSIGSYEQYF
D gene: .; J gene: TRBJ1-2; clone size: many; CDR3 length: 15; V gene: TRBV4-1; CDR3 DNA: TGCGCCAGCAGCCAAGATCTTCACCTTAACTATGGCTACACCTTC; CDR3 protein: CASSQDLHLNYGYTF
D gene: .; J gene: TRBJ1-3; clone size: .; CDR3 length: 14; V gene: TRBV2; CDR3 DNA: TGTGCCAGCACACACAGGGATCACGGAAACACCATATATTTT; CDR3 protein: CASTHRDHGNTIYF
D gene: .; J gene: TRBJ2-3; clone size: .; CDR3 length: 15; V gene: TRBV18; CDR3 DNA: TGTGCCAGCTCACCATCTTCCCCGACGATGGATACGCAGTATTTT; CDR3 protein: CASSPSSPTMDTQYF
D gene: TRBD1; J gene: TRBJ2-7; clone size: once; CDR3 length: 13; V gene: TRBV6-5; CDR3 DNA: TGTGCCAGCAGCCGGGACAGGGTTTACGAGCAGTACTTC; CDR3 protein: CASSRDRVYEQYF
D gene: TRBD1; J gene: TRBJ1-5; clone size: .; CDR3 length: 15; V gene: TRBV28; CDR3 DNA: TGTGCCAGCAGTATTCGGGACAGGGGAAATCAGCCCCAGCATTTT; CDR3 protein: CASSIRDRGNQPQHF